Listed below are T cell receptor beta chains from one sample, sequenced in a study of T cell repertoires in cytomegalovirus infection. One entry per CDR3 protein results from TCRdb running MiXCR on the reads. The sample includes about a million distinct CDR3 sequences, around 32% of them seen just once. These receptors have no identified antigens. The sample was cultured CD8+ T cells from PBMCs, taken from culture after CMV antigen stimulation. Receptors were obtained from a human donor in good health (CMV status not recorded). Some clones in this sample may be carry-over from other donors' samples. Both conserved end residues are part of each CDR3. Each record gives: CDR3 length, clone size, V gene, J gene, D gene, CDR3 DNA, CDR3 protein. The D gene is left open where the match is weak. Clone sizes are given selectively: once, few, many, or a class where the clone is expanded.

15	few	TRBV7-9	TRBJ1-1	NA	TGTGCCAGCAGCTTACGGAGGGGCGACAACACTGAAGCTTTCTTT	CASSLRRGDNTEAFF
13	once	TRBV6-2/TRBV6-3	TRBJ2-5	NA	TGTGCCAGCAGCGCCGTTGGTGGAGAGACCCAGTACTTC	CASSAVGGETQYF
14	few	TRBV4-1	TRBJ2-7	NA	TGCGCCAGCAGCCAAGAGTGGACCTCCTACGAGCAGTACTTC	CASSQEWTSYEQYF
19	once	TRBV7-7	TRBJ2-7	TRBD2	TGTGCTAGCAGCTTAGGGCTCAGGACTAGCGGGGGGATTCCCTACGAGCAGTACTTC	CASSLGLRTSGGIPYEQYF
15	few	TRBV4-1	TRBJ2-5	NA	TGCGCCAGCAGCCAAGTAGGACTCCCCCAAGAGACCCAGTACTTC	CASSQVGLPQETQYF
14	NA	TRBV6-5	TRBJ2-7	TRBD1	TGTGCCAGCAGTCCCCGACAGGGCCACTACGAGCAGTACTTC	CASSPRQGHYEQYF
15	many	TRBV7-8	TRBJ1-5	NA	TGTGCCAGCAGCGTTTTAGGGGGGAGCAATCAGCCCCAGCATTTT	CASSVLGGSNQPQHF
14	NA	TRBV10-3	TRBJ1-6	TRBD1	TGTACCTCAAGGACAGGGGACGTGGGCTCACCCCTCCACTTT	CTSRTGDVGSPLHF
15	NA	TRBV27	TRBJ2-2	NA	TGTGCCAGCAGTTTAGGTGGACTGTTCACCGGGGAGCTGTTTTTT	CASSLGGLFTGELFF
14	few	TRBV12-3/TRBV12-4	TRBJ1-2	NA	TGTGCCAGCAGTTTAGTTGGGGGGACTGATGGCTACACCTTC	CASSLVGGTDGYTF
17	NA	TRBV6-6	TRBJ1-4	NA	TGTGCCAGCAGTTTATTTGACAGGCTGACAACTAATGAAAAACTGTTTTTT	CASSLFDRLTTNEKLFF
14	NA	TRBV27	TRBJ2-4	TRBD1	TGTGCCAGCAGTGAACAGGGGGCCAAAAACATTCAGTACTTC	CASSEQGAKNIQYF
15	NA	TRBV19	TRBJ1-5	TRBD1	TGTGCCAGTAGTATCTCTGGGACAGGGGCACAGCCCCAGCATTTT	CASSISGTGAQPQHF
14	few	TRBV5-1	TRBJ2-7	NA	TGCGCCAGCAGCCCCAGGGGCAGGGCCAACGAGCAGTACTTC	CASSPRGRANEQYF
20	once	TRBV11-2	TRBJ2-7	TRBD2	TGTGCCAGCAGCTTAGAGGGGGCGTCTAGCGGGGGGCAATACTCCTACGAGCAGTACTTC	CASSLEGASSGGQYSYEQYF
16	few	TRBV12-3/TRBV12-4	TRBJ2-5	NA	TGTGCCAGCAGTCGATTCGAAGGGTCGCCGCAAGAGACCCAGTACTTC	CASSRFEGSPQETQYF
15	few	TRBV7-9	TRBJ2-3	NA	TGTGCCAGCAGCCTGGTACTAGCTAACACAGATACGCAGTATTTT	CASSLVLANTDTQYF
16	NA	TRBV7-2	TRBJ2-1	TRBD2	TGTGCCAGCAGCTTAGCTAGCGGGGGCGTCTACAATGAGCAGTTCTTC	CASSLASGGVYNEQFF
16	few	TRBV5-4	TRBJ2-3	NA	TGTGCCAGCAGCATACCCACGGGGGCCCGCACAGATACGCAGTATTTT	CASSIPTGARTDTQYF
15	NA	TRBV19	TRBJ1-5	NA	TGTGCCAGTAGTATAGTGGACCGTAGCAATCAGCCCCAGCATTTT	CASSIVDRSNQPQHF
16	few	TRBV14	TRBJ2-3	TRBD2	TGTGCCAGCAGGTCGACTAGCGGGGGATGGCCAGATACGCAGTATTTT	CASRSTSGGWPDTQYF
14	NA	TRBV11-1	TRBJ2-2	NA	TGTGCCAGCAGTCATAGATCCACCGCCGGGGAGCTGTTTTTT	CASSHRSTAGELFF
12	NA	TRBV19	TRBJ2-1	NA	TGTGCCAGTAGGATTAGCCTTAATGAGCAGTTCTTC	CASRISLNEQFF
22	many	TRBV10-3	TRBJ2-3	TRBD2	TGTGCCATCAGTGGCGGCGGGGGGGCCGACAACCCCACCCCACGGCCTCAAGATACGCAGTATTTT	CAISGGGGADNPTPRPQDTQYF
15	NA	TRBV19	TRBJ2-7	NA	TGTGCCAGTAGTGCGGAGGGGTTGTTTACCTACGAGCAGTACTTC	CASSAEGLFTYEQYF
16	few	TRBV4-1	TRBJ1-4	NA	TGCGCCAGCAGCCAAGCCCTCCATCATCCTGACGAAAAACTGTTTTTT	CASSQALHHPDEKLFF
13	many	TRBV29-1	TRBJ2-3	NA	TGCAGCGTTGAAGATATAAGCACAGATACGCAGTATTTT	CSVEDISTDTQYF
15	many	TRBV7-6	TRBJ2-3	NA	TGTGCCAGCAGCTCATTAAACGGGAGCACAGATACGCAGTATTTT	CASSSLNGSTDTQYF